This T cell receptor (beta chain) was captured in a study of shared clonotypes between healthy human individuals. The overall study: Three CD4 naive, three CD4 memory, two CD8 naive and one CD8 memory plate were used per donor. Study-wide findings and caveats: Tissues were not sampled, only blood, and their repertoires likely differ. Estimated clonotype richness was generally higher in naive than memory subsets.

The V gene's germline CDR1 is MNHEY and CDR2 SVGAGI. Trimming removed 6 bases from V and 4 bases from J, with 12 bases in between. The length of the CDR3 is 14 residues. Comments on this clone: What it binds is unknown.

The authors divided CD4+ cells into CD45RA+ naive and CD45RA-negative memory subsets. The method was immunoSEQ multiplex PCR; TCRdb's version includes in-frame clones alone and lacks a portion of them. This sample has 2,100,000 or so clones, with nearly 97% found just once. Sample: naive CD4+ T cells sorted from blood. Subset meaning: CD45RA+ positively selected. The chain recombines TRBV6-5 with TRBJ2-2; weak D call: TRBD1 (5 bases). This TCR was recovered from a young man in good health. In DNA form, the CDR3 reads TGTGCCAGCAGCGTCAGGGAAGCCACCGGGGAGCTGTTTTTT. This encodes CASSVREATGELFF.